The next 23 T cell receptor beta chains were all read from a single sample in a study of blood T cells in healthy people across ages. Primers used in a second PCR of roughly 6 to 11 cycles were a sample-barcoded 5' primer and a J-beta primer mix. TCRdb reprocessed the 5' RACE reads with MiXCR, giving one entry per CDR3 protein. The sample shows 700,000 or so distinct CDR3 sequences, 22% of them seen only once. Sequences were obtained from blood. The receptors derive from a man between 70 and 80 years old in good health.

The chain joins TRBV5-1 to TRBJ2-7; 9 bases line up with TRBD1. This CDR3 has 15 amino acids. V shed 6 bases, J shed 4 bases, and the junction held 11 bases outside the gene matches. Germline V gene data show CDR1 as SGHRS and CDR2 as YFSETQ. CDR3 sequence: CASTVVPGQGYEQYF. The CDR3 coding sequence is TGCGCCAGCACGGTGGTACCGGGACAGGGTTACGAGCAGTACTTC. The full variable domain, in which reference TRBV5-1 and TRBJ2-7 provide the parts outside the CDR3, is KAGVTQTPRYLIKTRGQQVTLSCSPISGHRSVSWYQQTPGQGLQFLFEYFSETQRNKGNFPGRFSGRQFSNSRSEMNVSTLELGDSALYLCASTVVPGQGYEQYFGPGTRLTVT.

This clonotype occurred many times. The chain combines TRBV12-3 or TRBV12-4 with TRBJ1-1; the match to TRBD1 covers 9 bases. V lost 6 bases, J lost 5 bases, and 4 bases stayed unmatched. The CDR3 consists of 13 residues. The CDR3 region has the DNA TGTGCCAGCAGCCTCGGACAGGGGACTGAAGCTTTCTTT. It is translated as CASSLGQGTEAFF.

The chain combines TRBV12-3 or TRBV12-4 with TRBJ2-3; D remains ambiguous. This CDR3 region has 12 residues. Between the trimmed V and J ends, which lost 6 bases and 10 bases, there was a span of 14 bases. The chain's CDR3 is CASRSGALAQYF. In DNA, the CDR3 is TGTGCCAGCAGATCCGGAGCATTGGCGCAGTATTTT.

This clonotype was observed a few times. This CDR3 reads CASSAGTAGYTF. The CDR3 coding sequence is TGTGCCAGCAGCGCCGGGACCGCTGGCTACACCTTC. The V and J genes are TRBV9 and TRBJ1-2, with TRBD1 as a possible D gene (5 bases). This CDR3 is built from 12 residues. Germline CDR1 and CDR2: SGDLS and YYNGEE. The germline V and J ends were trimmed by 3 bases and 7 bases, with 10 bases remaining between them.

This clonotype came up many times. This chain links TRBV7-9 with TRBJ1-2; D possibly corresponds to TRBD1 (5 bases). The CDR3 contains 13 residues. Germline-derived CDR1 and CDR2 are SEHNR and FQNEAQ (reference sequence). Trimming removed 4 bases at V and 8 bases at J, with 14 bases between. The CDR3 DNA follows: TGTGCCAGCAGCTCTTCGGGGGGTCTCGGCTACACCTTC. Translation: CASSSSGGLGYTF.

The chain joins TRBV11-2 to TRBJ2-3; TRBD2 is a possible D gene (7 bases). V dropped 5 bases and J dropped 14 bases, with 20 bases sitting between them. Germline CDR1 reads SGHAT; CDR2 reads FQNNGV. This CDR3 contains 13 residues. The CDR3 spells CASSPRWGGALYF. Written as DNA, the CDR3 is TGTGCCAGCAGCCCCCGTTGGGGGGGCGCTTTGTATTTT.

This clonotype has more than one count but fewer than ten. In nucleotides, the CDR3 is TGTGCCAGCAGTTTATCGGGAACTAGCGGGACAGATACGCAGTATTTT. Translating gives CASSLSGTSGTDTQYF. The rearrangement links TRBV27 to TRBJ2-3; 9 bases are shared with TRBD2. V dropped 0 bases and J dropped 3; count of bases not matched to a gene: 4. The CDR3 extends over 16 amino acids. CDR1 and CDR2 (germline): MNHEY, SMNVEV (reference sequence).

As concerns this clonotype: The junction and the germline gene differ at one end; a read error may be behind it. V usage is TRBV3-1 and J usage is TRBJ1-1; possibly TRBD1 for D (5 bases). Germline V gene sequence: CDR1 LGHDT, CDR2 YNNKEL (reference sequence). The CDR3 spans 15 residues. The CDR3, as DNA: TGTGCCAGCAGCCAAGGAGTGGGGGGGAACACCGAAGCTTTCTTT. Amino acid sequence: CASSQGVGGNTEAFF.

The sample holds a few counts of this clonotype. This chain joins TRBV19 and TRBJ2-5; TRBD1 matches at 9 bases. The J call may not be correct, given that the DNA end is closer to TRBJ2-1. Germline CDR1 and CDR2: LNHDA and SQIVND (reference sequence). The CDR3 totals 14 residues. The CDR3 DNA follows: TGTGCCAGTAGGGGGACAGGGTTCCCCAATGAGCAGTTCTTC. This encodes CASRGTGFPNEQFF.

The CDR3 spells CASSPRVGPANYGYTF. The CDR3 DNA reads TGTGCCAGCAGTCCTAGGGTGGGGCCAGCTAACTATGGCTACACCTTC. The V call is TRBV7-9, the J call TRBJ1-2; D might be TRBD1 (5 bases). V was cut by 6 bases and J by 0 bases, with 17 bases left in between. The CDR3 runs to 16 residues. Germline CDR1 is SEHNR and CDR2 is FQNEAQ (reference sequence).

This chain joins TRBV12-3 or TRBV12-4 and TRBJ1-5; 8 bases line up with TRBD1. The CDR3 spans 16 residues. J gave up 4 bases and V 7 bases, and 12 bases lay outside the gene matches. The CDR3 protein is CASTSGQGGPNQPQHF. The CDR3 DNA is TGTGCCAGCACCAGCGGACAGGGAGGCCCTAATCAGCCCCAGCATTTT.

The chain couples TRBV7-9 to TRBJ2-5; possibly TRBD2 for D (6 bases). CDR3 length equals 16 residues. CDR1 and CDR2 from the germline V gene are SEHNR and FQNEAQ (reference sequence). V lost 2 bases and J 6 bases, leaving 19 bases between the germline ends. Here the CDR3 reads CASSLSLLAVLQTQYF. The CDR3, as DNA: TGTGCCAGCAGCTTAAGCCTTTTAGCGGTTCTTCAGACCCAGTACTTC.

V usage is TRBV12-3 or TRBV12-4 and J usage is TRBJ2-5; possible D gene TRBD2, 5 bases. The CDR3 has 13 residues. With 3 bases removed from V and 9 bases from J, the gap between germline ends came to 14 bases. The CDR3: CASSLGLVEAQYF. CDR3 bases: TGTGCCAGCAGTTTGGGGTTAGTGGAGGCCCAGTACTTC.

In its sample, this clonotype was seen a few times. The V and J genes are TRBV5-1 and TRBJ1-2; no clear D. In germline, CDR1 is SGHRS, CDR2 YFSETQ. CDR3 length: 14 residues. Trimming took off 0 bases at V and 7 bases at J, with 13 bases between the two ends. As DNA, the CDR3 is TGCGCCAGCAGCTTGGATCGGGCCATTTTTGGCTACACCTTC. Protein product: CASSLDRAIFGYTF.

This clonotype was seen ten or more times. The J gene is TRBJ2-1, the V gene TRBV19; 8 bases agree with TRBD2. The CDR3 length is 16 residues. The germline V gene encodes CDR1 LNHDA and CDR2 SQIVND (reference sequence). The V and J ends lost 6 bases and 0 bases, in that order; junction bases with no gene match: 7. This CDR3 is CASSPLAGGSYNEQFF. In DNA form, the CDR3 reads TGTGCCAGTAGCCCCCTCGCGGGGGGCTCCTACAATGAGCAGTTCTTC.

V gene TRBV4-2 combines with J gene TRBJ2-2; D not certain. The V gene lost 0 bases and the J gene lost 1 base, with 18 bases spanning the gap. This CDR3 spans 19 amino acids. Germline assignment: CDR1 LGHNA and CDR2 YNFKEQ. This CDR3 reads CASSQDSARTYLNTGELFF. The CDR3, as DNA: TGTGCCAGCAGCCAAGATTCGGCTCGCACTTACTTGAACACCGGGGAGCTGTTTTTT.

V and J are TRBV20-1 and TRBJ1-1; unclear D gene. This CDR3 is built from 12 residues. V was pared by 5 bases and J by 7 bases, with 14 bases between. Per germline, CDR1 DFQATT and CDR2 SNEGSKA (reference sequence). The CDR3: CSASPRGFEAFF. For the CDR3, the DNA is TGCAGTGCTTCCCCCCGGGGATTTGAAGCTTTCTTT.

The rearrangement uses TRBV7-9 and TRBJ2-7, with D perhaps matching TRBD1 (5 bases). The CDR3 extends over 14 amino acids. The V end lost 6 bases, the J end lost 4 bases, and 16 bases lay between the germline ends. Germline CDR1 reads SEHNR; CDR2 reads FQNEAQ (reference sequence). The CDR3 DNA reads as TGTGCCAGCAGAACTTCGGACAAGAATTACGAGCAGTACTTC. Translated, it gives CASRTSDKNYEQYF.

In this sample, this clonotype turned up a few times. The CDR3 DNA is TGTGCCATCAGTGAGGGACAGGGTTACACTGAAGCTTTCTTT. Encoded protein: CAISEGQGYTEAFF. This chain uses TRBV10-3 with TRBJ1-1; the match to TRBD1 covers 8 bases. The CDR3 sequence is 14 residues long. In germline, CDR1 is ENHRY, CDR2 SYGVKD. The V gene end was trimmed by 2 bases and the J gene end by 3 bases; junction bases not matched to a gene: 2.

This clonotype came up a few times. The V call is TRBV29-1, the J call TRBJ2-5; D is possibly TRBD2 (6 bases). The germline V and J ends were trimmed by 7 bases and 4 bases, with 13 bases remaining between them. The germline V gene encodes CDR1 SQVTM and CDR2 ANQGSEA. This CDR3 has 12 residues. CDR3 bases: TGCAGCGGAGCGGGCTCCGGAGAGACCCAGTACTTC. It yields the protein CSGAGSGETQYF.

The V call is TRBV7-3, the J call TRBJ2-7; D perhaps matches TRBD2 (6 bases). CDR1 and CDR2 (germline): SGHTA, FQGTGA. The CDR3 loop spans 15 amino acids. V was pared by 1 base and J by 2 bases, with 12 bases between. The CDR3 region has the DNA TGTGCCAGCAGCTTAAGTGTTCGGGGGACCTACGAGCAGTACTTC. Translation: CASSLSVRGTYEQYF.

This chain links TRBV20-1 with TRBJ2-5, with 7 bases lining up with TRBD1. The last part of the DNA fits TRBJ2-7 better; the J call may be wrong. CDR1 DFQATT and CDR2 SNEGSKA come from the germline V gene (reference sequence). The CDR3 is 13 amino acids. CDR3 DNA sequence: TGCAGCACTACAGGGGCGAGCTCCTACGAGCAGTACTTC. This sequence encodes CSTTGASSYEQYF.

V and J are TRBV3-1 and TRBJ1-4; tentatively, D is TRBD1 (5 bases). With 0 bases removed from V and 8 bases from J, the gap between germline ends came to 22 bases. Germline V gene lookup returns CDR1 LGHDT and CDR2 YNNKEL (reference sequence). The CDR3 sequence is 18 residues long. The CDR3 region has the DNA TGTGCCAGCAGCCAAGATCGGGAAGGAAGGGGCCTGGGAGAAAAACTGTTTTTT. Amino acid sequence: CASSQDREGRGLGEKLFF.